What follows are 7 T cell receptor beta chains derived from one specimen sequenced in a study of T cell responses to AZD1222 COVID-19 vaccine. Clones were sequenced by immunoSEQ multiplex PCR, and TCRdb holds only the in-frame ones, with some missing. The data hold 120,000 or so clones, with 70% to 90% observed a single time. The source material was peripheral blood, sampled on day 0 of AZD1222 vaccination. These receptors originate from an adult in good health.

The rearrangement uses TRBV12-5 and TRBJ1-1; 7 bases align to TRBD1. The ends lost 1 base at V and 5 bases at J; junction bases unmatched: 10. Germline CDR1 reads LGHNT; CDR2 reads FRNRAP. CDR3 length: 16 residues. The CDR3 sequence is CASGLATGTERTEAFF. In DNA form, the CDR3 reads TGTGCTAGTGGTTTGGCTACCGGGACAGAAAGGACTGAAGCTTTCTTT. Using reference TRBV12-5 and TRBJ1-1 for the parts outside the CDR3, the full variable domain is DARVTQTPRHKVTEMGQEVTMRCQPILGHNTVFWYRQTMMQGLELLAYFRNRAPLDDSGMPKDRFSAEMPDATLATLKIQPSEPRDSAVYFCASGLATGTERTEAFFGQGTRLTVV.

CDR3 residues: CASRPTGSYEQYF. The DNA for the CDR3 is TGTGCCAGCAGACCGACAGGCTCCTACGAGCAGTACTTC. V and J are TRBV25-1 and TRBJ2-7; the D gene is possibly TRBD1 (6 bases). Germline V gene data show CDR1 as MGHDK and CDR2 as SYGVNS. CDR3 length equals 13 residues. With 6 bases removed from V and 0 bases from J, the gap between germline ends came to 9 bases.

This clone was observed once. The chain combines TRBV5-1 with TRBJ2-2; maybe TRBD1 (6 bases). The CDR3 contains 15 residues. Germline V gene lookup returns CDR1 SGHRS and CDR2 YFSETQ. The V end lost 2 bases, the J end lost 3 bases, and 11 bases lay between the germline ends. The CDR3 reads CASSFLQGDTGELFF. The CDR3 DNA is TGCGCCAGCAGCTTCCTACAGGGAGACACCGGGGAGCTGTTTTTT.

The chain is built from TRBV6-6 and TRBJ2-7; 9 nucleotides align to TRBD1. The junction had 6 bases not matched to a gene; V was cut back by 7 bases and J by 2 bases. Germline loops: CDR1 MNHNY, CDR2 SVGAGI (reference sequence). CDR3 length: 14 amino acids. CDR3 in amino acids: CASMRGQGPYEQYF. The CDR3 DNA is TGTGCCAGCATGAGGGGACAGGGACCCTACGAGCAGTACTTC.

CDR3 sequence: CASSEQGQGDEQYF. CDR3 sequence (DNA): TGTGCCAGCAGTGAACAGGGACAGGGCGACGAGCAGTACTTC. The chain combines TRBV2 with TRBJ2-7; TRBD1 matches at 9 bases. The CDR3 runs 14 residues. Germline CDR1 reads SNHLY; CDR2 reads FYNNEI. The V gene end was trimmed by 2 bases and the J gene end by 5 bases; junction bases not matched to a gene: 4.

The chain uses TRBV12-5 and TRBJ1-5, with 9 positions matching TRBD1. The germline CDR1 and CDR2 sequences are LGHNT and FRNRAP. This CDR3 is 21 amino acids long. The junction had 28 bases not matched to a gene; V was cut back by 6 bases and J by 7 bases. As DNA, the CDR3 is TGTGCTAGTGGCAAAACGACTCTAACCGGGACAGGGCCAAAAATGGGCCAGCCCCAGCATTTT. Amino acids: CASGKTTLTGTGPKMGQPQHF.

The chain couples TRBV6-5 to TRBJ2-7, with D perhaps assigned TRBD1 or TRBD2 (7 bases each). V lost 5 bases and J lost 7, with 18 bases in between. The CDR3 totals 14 residues. Germline V lookup: CDR1 MNHEY, CDR2 SVGAGI. CDR3: CASSPGQEGGEQYF. Here the CDR3 DNA reads TGTGCCAGCAGTCCTGGACAGGAGGGGGGGGAGCAGTACTTC.